Listed here are 30 T cell receptor beta chains from one sample, sequenced in a study of blood T cell repertoires in COVID-19. This table comes from immunoSEQ multiplex PCR, and its TCRdb copy is limited to in-frame clones, with some not included. There are about 36,000 clones in the sample; around four fifths occur only once, and roughly 14% lies in the top ten. The sequencing sample was made of peripheral blood. All receptors derive from a human donor in a cohort sampled during active COVID-19.

The J gene is TRBJ1-2, the V gene TRBV6-2 or TRBV6-3; D is undetermined. Trimming pared 0 bases from V and 7 bases from J, leaving 15 bases between. The germline V gene has CDR1 MNHEY and CDR2 SVGEGT. There are 15 residues in the CDR3. CDR3 nucleotides: TGTGCCAGCAGTTACTCGAGAACTCAGGCGGGTGGCTACACCTTC. Encoded protein: CASSYSRTQAGGYTF.

This rearrangement joins TRBV28 to TRBJ2-7, with a weak D call TRBD1 (5 bases). The CDR3 totals 13 residues. The germline V and J ends were trimmed by 1 base and 3 bases, with 7 bases remaining between them. Germline loops: CDR1 MDHEN, CDR2 SYDVKM. The CDR3 region is CASSLSGIYEQYF. DNA of the CDR3: TGTGCCAGCAGTTTATCAGGGATCTACGAGCAGTACTTC.

The V and J genes are TRBV12-3 or TRBV12-4 and TRBJ1-5, with D maybe TRBD1 (5 bases). Trimming stripped 6 bases from V and 7 bases from J, with 10 bases between. The CDR3 sequence is 12 residues long. For the CDR3, the DNA is TGTGCCAGCAGCAGGGAAGGCCAGCCCCAGCATTTT. Protein product: CASSREGQPQHF.

This clone occurred a few times. The chain joins TRBV9 to TRBJ2-4; 9 bases agree with TRBD2. CDR1 and CDR2 from the germline V gene are SGDLS and YYNGEE. J was trimmed by 5 bases and V by 1 base; bases with no gene match: 10. The CDR3 totals 17 residues. CDR3 sequence reads: CASSVSSGSGGQNIQYF. CDR3 bases: TGTGCCAGCAGCGTAAGTTCGGGTAGCGGGGGACAAAACATTCAGTACTTC.

Only one count was recorded for this clone. This chain links TRBV5-1 with TRBJ1-1, with D unclear. V was shortened by 2 bases and J by 1 base, with 9 bases between the two germline ends. Germline CDR1 is SGHRS and CDR2 is YFSETQ. The CDR3 totals 14 residues. The CDR3 coding sequence is TGCGCCAGCAGCTTCGACGGAGAGAACACTGAAGCTTTCTTT. Translated: CASSFDGENTEAFF.

The chain employs TRBV19 and TRBJ1-6; D remains unclear. Germline V lookup: CDR1 LNHDA, CDR2 SQIVND (reference sequence). The CDR3 spans 20 residues. Between the trimmed V and J ends, which lost 3 bases and 10 bases, there was a span of 31 bases. This CDR3 reads CASSMSTGRQVAGWLSPLHF. For the CDR3, the DNA is TGTGCCAGTAGTATGAGTACTGGGAGGCAGGTGGCCGGTTGGTTGTCACCCCTCCACTTT. Full variable domain (missing parts from reference TRBV19 and TRBJ1-6): DGGITQSPKYLFRKEGQNVTLSCEQNLNHDAMYWYRQDPGQGLRLIYYSQIVNDFQKGDIAEGYSVSREKKESFPLTVTSAQKNPTAFYLCASSMSTGRQVAGWLSPLHFGNGTRLTVT.

This rearrangement joins TRBV7-2 to TRBJ1-1; D uncertain. With 3 bases removed from V and 8 bases from J, the gap between germline ends came to 4 bases. The CDR3 contains 10 residues. Germline loops: CDR1 SGHTA, CDR2 FQGNSA. Here the CDR3 reads CASSFREAFF. Here the CDR3 DNA reads TGTGCCAGCAGCTTTCGGGAAGCTTTCTTT.

The chain employs TRBV7-2 and TRBJ1-2; tentative D call: TRBD1 (5 bases). The CDR3 covers 17 residues. Trimming pared 5 bases from V and 0 bases from J, leaving 19 bases between. Germline V CDR1 and CDR2: SGHTA, FQGNSA. The CDR3 is CASSHGAGRGANYGYTF. The CDR3, as DNA: TGTGCCAGCAGCCACGGCGCGGGGCGGGGGGCTAACTATGGCTACACCTTC.

CDR3 loop: CASSFNWGQNTEAFF. The CDR3 DNA is TGCGCCAGCAGCTTTAACTGGGGACAGAACACTGAAGCTTTCTTT. The V and J genes are TRBV5-1 and TRBJ1-1; D may be TRBD1 (6 bases). The CDR3 sequence is 15 residues long. From germline, CDR1 is SGHRS and CDR2 YFSETQ. Trimming left V 2 bases short and J 1 base short, with 12 bases between. Looking up the rest from reference TRBV5-1 and TRBJ1-1 gives the full variable domain: KAGVTQTPRYLIKTRGQQVTLSCSPISGHRSVSWYQQTPGQGLQFLFEYFSETQRNKGNFPGRFSGRQFSNSRSEMNVSTLELGDSALYLCASSFNWGQNTEAFFGQGTRLTVV.

This chain uses TRBV28 with TRBJ1-1; D is undetermined. The CDR3 covers 14 residues. Deletions cut 3 bases from V and 3 bases from J, with 11 bases between. Germline-derived CDR1 and CDR2 are MDHEN and SYDVKM. The CDR3 region has the DNA TGTGCCAGCAGTTTCCCCGCAACAGACACTGAAGCTTTCTTT. It yields the protein CASSFPATDTEAFF. The full variable domain, its missing parts supplied by reference TRBV28 and TRBJ1-1, is DVKVTQSSRYLVKRTGEKVFLECVQDMDHENMFWYRQDPGLGLRLIYFSYDVKMKEKGDIPEGYSVSREKKERFSLILESASTNQTSMYLCASSFPATDTEAFFGQGTRLTVV.

The chain uses TRBV6-1 and TRBJ2-4; no reliable D call. The V end was cut by 2 bases, the J end by 7 bases, with 15 bases between. The CDR3 is 15 amino acids. Germline V gene sequence: CDR1 MNHNS, CDR2 SASEGT. Here the CDR3 reads CASSENGPTLNIQYF. CDR3 nucleotides: TGTGCCAGCAGTGAAAATGGGCCGACCCTTAACATTCAGTACTTC.

This chain uses TRBV4-3 with TRBJ1-4; D is unresolved. Trimming removed 0 bases at V and 5 bases at J, with 7 bases between. Germline CDR1 LGHNA, CDR2 YSLEER. The CDR3 spans 14 residues. CDR3 bases: TGCGCCAGCAGCCAAGAGGGCCGCAATGAAAAACTGTTTTTT. Translating it yields CASSQEGRNEKLFF.

This chain joins TRBV3-1 (or the pseudogene TRBV3-2) and TRBJ2-4; the match to TRBD2 covers 7 bases. With V trimmed by 5 bases and J by 4 bases, 8 bases remained unmatched. The CDR3 is 15 amino acids. The germline V gene encodes CDR1 LGHDT and CDR2 YNNKEL (reference sequence). As DNA, the CDR3 is TGTGCCAGCAGCAAAAGACTAGCTCAGAAAAACATTCAGTACTTC. Translated, it gives CASSKRLAQKNIQYF.

The rearrangement uses TRBV4-2 and TRBJ1-2, with 10 bases fitting TRBD1. The CDR3 covers 14 residues. Germline V CDR1 and CDR2: LGHNA, YNFKEQ. The V gene end was trimmed by 3 bases and the J gene end by 8 bases; junction bases not matched to a gene: 6. The CDR3: CASSQDRGLGGYTF. In DNA form, the CDR3 reads TGTGCCAGCAGCCAGGACAGGGGGTTGGGCGGCTACACCTTC.

The chain's CDR3 is CASSRLGTSREETQYF. DNA for the CDR3: TGTGCCAGCAGCCGGTTGGGGACTAGCAGGGAGGAGACCCAGTACTTC. The chain has TRBV28 and TRBJ2-5; 9 bases align to TRBD2. V shed 6 bases, J shed 5 bases, and the junction held 13 bases outside the gene matches. This CDR3 region has 16 residues. Germline CDR1 MDHEN, CDR2 SYDVKM.

In regard to this clone: Germline and junction disagree at one end, which may indicate a read error. The chain links TRBV7-7 to TRBJ2-3; TRBD1 agrees at 8 bases. The CDR3 loop spans 18 amino acids. CDR1 is SSHAT, CDR2 FNYEAQ, per germline (reference sequence). The chain's CDR3 is CASSFHRTGISSTDTQYF. The DNA for the CDR3 is TGTGCTAGCAGCTTCCACAGGACAGGGATATCCAGCACAGATACGCAGTATTTT. Filled out from reference TRBV7-7 and TRBJ2-3, the complete variable domain reads GAGVSQSPRYKVTKRGQDVTLRCDPISSHATLYWYQQALGQGPEFLTYFNYEAQPDKSGLPSDRFSAERPEGSISTLTIQRTEQRDSAMYRCASSFHRTGISSTDTQYFGPGTRLTVL.

The V call is TRBV7-2, the J call TRBJ1-1; D is perhaps TRBD1 (6 bases). V gave up 3 bases and J gave up 6 bases, with 14 bases separating them. This CDR3 has 14 residues. Per germline, CDR1 SGHTA and CDR2 FQGNSA. This chain's CDR3 is CASSLRGQTPEAFF. Written as DNA, the CDR3 is TGTGCCAGCAGCTTGCGAGGACAGACCCCTGAAGCTTTCTTT. Together with reference TRBV7-2 and TRBJ1-1, the CDR3 gives the full variable domain: GAGVSQSPSNKVTEKGKDVELRCDPISGHTALYWYRQSLGQGLEFLIYFQGNSAPDKSGLPSDRFSAERTGGSVSTLTIQRTQQEDSAVYLCASSLRGQTPEAFFGQGTRLTVV.

The CDR3 nucleotides are TGTGCCAGCAGCGTAGACAGCCTCGTCTATGGCTACACCTTC. It translates to CASSVDSLVYGYTF. The chain combines TRBV9 with TRBJ1-2, with unresolved D. The germline V gene has CDR1 SGDLS and CDR2 YYNGEE. V shed 0 bases and J shed 4 bases, with 10 bases lying between them. The CDR3 loop spans 14 amino acids.

V is TRBV7-9 and J is TRBJ1-4; D is perhaps TRBD1 (6 bases). In germline, CDR1 is SEHNR, CDR2 FQNEAQ (reference sequence). CDR3 size: 19 residues. V gave up 1 base and J gave up 8 bases, with 26 bases separating them. The CDR3 protein is CASSLVIPHSWGLDEKLFF. CDR3 bases: TGTGCCAGCAGCTTAGTTATCCCCCACAGTTGGGGGCTAGACGAAAAACTGTTTTTT. Looking up the rest from reference TRBV7-9 and TRBJ1-4 gives the full variable domain: DTGVSQNPRHKITKRGQNVTFRCDPISEHNRLYWYRQTLGQGPEFLTYFQNEAQLEKSRLLSDRFSAERPKGSFSTLEIQRTEQGDSAMYLCASSLVIPHSWGLDEKLFFGSGTQLSVL.

This chain joins TRBV5-1 and TRBJ2-7, with a tentative D call TRBD1 (5 bases). The V gene lost 3 bases and the J gene lost 2 bases, with 12 bases spanning the gap. The V gene's germline CDR1 is SGHRS and CDR2 YFSETQ. The CDR3 has 14 residues. The CDR3 region is CASSSTAGTYEQYF. The CDR3 region has the DNA TGCGCCAGCAGCTCCACCGCAGGGACCTACGAGCAGTACTTC.

This rearrangement joins TRBV28 to TRBJ2-3; D might be TRBD2 (5 bases). The V gene's germline CDR1 is MDHEN and CDR2 SYDVKM. The CDR3 contains 14 residues. Trimming shortened V by 4 bases and J by 5 bases, and 13 bases separated the two germline ends. CDR3 nucleotides: TGTGCCAGCAGTTCCGGGGATAGTAGAGATACGCAGTATTTT. Translating gives CASSSGDSRDTQYF.

This clone turned up a few times. The chain joins TRBV7-9 to TRBJ1-5, with D perhaps matching TRBD1 (6 bases). The V end lost 5 bases, the J end lost 6 bases, and 11 bases lay between the germline ends. Germline CDR1 SEHNR, CDR2 FQNEAQ (reference sequence). The CDR3 loop spans 13 amino acids. CDR3 in DNA: TGTGCCAGCAGCCGGGGGGCGAGTCAGCCCCAGCATTTT. It is translated as CASSRGASQPQHF.

The chain joins TRBV9 to TRBJ2-2, with TRBD2 as a possible D gene (5 bases). V lost 0 bases, J lost 6 bases, and 15 bases lay in between. The germline V gene has CDR1 SGDLS and CDR2 YYNGEE. The CDR3 sequence is 16 residues long. CDR3 loop: CASSVDGGRRSGELFF. The DNA for the CDR3 is TGTGCCAGCAGCGTAGATGGAGGCCGGAGGTCCGGGGAGCTGTTTTTT.

V is TRBV11-3 and J is TRBJ1-2, with D tentatively TRBD1 (5 bases). This CDR3 has 12 amino acids. CDR1 is SGHNT and CDR2 is YENEEA in the germline V gene. Trimming cost V 4 bases and J 5 bases, with 8 bases left between them. CDR3 sequence: CASSSGGYGYTF. The DNA of the CDR3 is TGTGCCAGCAGCTCGGGGGGATATGGCTACACCTTC.

The J gene is TRBJ1-2, the V gene TRBV28, with D perhaps matching TRBD1 (5 bases). The CDR3 spans 14 residues. Germline-derived CDR1 and CDR2 are MDHEN and SYDVKM. Trimming removed 6 bases at V and 4 bases at J, with 15 bases between. CDR3 nucleotides: TGTGCCAGCAGACATACAACAGGAATCTATGGCTACACCTTC. Translating it yields CASRHTTGIYGYTF.

The chain has TRBV7-8 and TRBJ2-1, with 9 bases lining up with TRBD1. The CDR3 consists of 17 residues. Germline V gives CDR1 SGHVS, CDR2 FQNEAQ. V trimming: 5 bases; J trimming: 6 bases; junction bases outside the gene matches: 14. CDR3 DNA: TGTGCCAGCAGCACCCGAAAACCGGGACAGGGCTCCAATGAGCAGTTCTTC. Translated: CASSTRKPGQGSNEQFF.

The rearrangement links TRBV6-5 to TRBJ2-1, with TRBD1 matching over 7 bases. The CDR3 spans 16 residues. Germline V CDR1 and CDR2: MNHEY, SVGAGI. V was clipped by 0 bases and J by 3 bases; unmatched bases: 5. The CDR3 sequence is CASSYSGQLNYNEQFF. The CDR3 region has the DNA TGTGCCAGCAGTTACTCGGGACAGCTAAACTACAATGAGCAGTTCTTC.

This sequence joins TRBV14 and TRBJ2-5; perhaps TRBD2 as D (6 bases). The ends were cut back, 5 bases at V and 3 bases at J, with 16 bases in the middle. This CDR3 is 15 amino acids long. Germline lookup yields CDR1 SGHDN and CDR2 FVKESK. The DNA for the CDR3 is TGTGCCAGCAGCTTTAGGCGGGACGTAAAAGAGACCCAGTACTTC. Protein sequence: CASSFRRDVKETQYF.

J is TRBJ2-7 and V is TRBV4-3; possible D gene TRBD1, 5 bases. CDR1 LGHNA and CDR2 YSLEER come from the germline V gene. The ends were cut back, 0 bases at V and 3 bases at J, with 15 bases in the middle. The CDR3 has 16 residues. CDR3 region: CASSQDFGSGFYEQYF. The CDR3 nucleotides are TGCGCCAGCAGCCAAGATTTCGGGTCAGGGTTCTACGAGCAGTACTTC.

This clone was observed once. The chain uses TRBV6-5 and TRBJ2-5; D possibly corresponds to TRBD2 (6 bases). This CDR3 is built from 14 residues. CDR1 is MNHEY and CDR2 is SVGAGI in the germline V gene. Trimming cost V 1 base and J 5 bases, with 11 bases left between them. CDR3 in amino acids: CASSYWASDETQYF. CDR3 coding DNA: TGTGCCAGCAGTTACTGGGCTAGCGACGAGACCCAGTACTTC.